The T cell receptor beta chain under discussion was sequenced for a study of shared clonotypes between healthy human individuals. Findings of the study overall: Sampling covered blood only; tissue repertoires likely differ. Clonotypes shared by all four donors outscored non-shared clonotypes in generation probability. The genetic and exposure-history diversity represented was limited by few donors.

Germline values: CDR1 SGHNT, CDR2 YYREEE (reference sequence). The CDR3 runs to 18 residues. V was pared by 3 bases and J by 3 bases, with 23 bases between. As regards this clone: Its matching antigen is unknown.

Using around 180 ng DNA, approximately 27,000 T cell genomes, the sorted-subset replicate PCRs were run. The repertoire was sequenced with immunoSEQ multiplex PCR; TCRdb's copy has only in-frame clones and lacks some. The sample shows roughly 2 million clones, around 95% of them seen only once. The chain joins TRBV5-4 to TRBJ2-3; the D call may be TRBD1 or TRBD2 (5 bases each). The sample was naive CD4+ T cells sorted from blood. Stated subset: CD45RA+ positively selected. The receptor comes from a man younger than 35 in good health. Here the CDR3 DNA reads TGTGCCAGCAGCTCAAGGATAAACCAGGGAGTTGGGACAGATACGCAGTATTTT. Translating gives CASSSRINQGVGTDTQYF.